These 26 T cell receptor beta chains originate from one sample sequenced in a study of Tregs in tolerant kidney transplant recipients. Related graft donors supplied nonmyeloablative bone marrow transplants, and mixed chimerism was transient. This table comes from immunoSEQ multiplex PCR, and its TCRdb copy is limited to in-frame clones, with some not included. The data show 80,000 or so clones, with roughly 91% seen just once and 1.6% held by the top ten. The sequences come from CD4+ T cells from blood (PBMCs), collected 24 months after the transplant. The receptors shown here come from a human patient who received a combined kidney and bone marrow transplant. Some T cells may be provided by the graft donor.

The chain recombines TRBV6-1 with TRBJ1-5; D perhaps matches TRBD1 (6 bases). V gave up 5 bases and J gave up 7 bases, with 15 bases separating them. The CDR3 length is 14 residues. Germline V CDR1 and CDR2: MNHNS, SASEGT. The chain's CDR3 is CASSRSGGPQPQHF. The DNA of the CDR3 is TGTGCCAGCAGTCGGTCGGGGGGCCCACAGCCCCAGCATTTT.

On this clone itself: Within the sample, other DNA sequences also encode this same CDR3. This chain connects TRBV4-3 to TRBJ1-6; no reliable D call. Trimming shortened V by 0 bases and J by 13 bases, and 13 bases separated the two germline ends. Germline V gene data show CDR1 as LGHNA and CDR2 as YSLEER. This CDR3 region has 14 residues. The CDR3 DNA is TGCGCCAGCAGCCAAGAATCTCTTAAATCCCCCCTCCACTTT. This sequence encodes CASSQESLKSPLHF.

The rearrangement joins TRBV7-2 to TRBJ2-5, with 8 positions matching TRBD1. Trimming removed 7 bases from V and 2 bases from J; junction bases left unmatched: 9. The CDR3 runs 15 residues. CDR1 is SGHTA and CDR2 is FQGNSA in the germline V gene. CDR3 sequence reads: CASNPRTGTQETQYF. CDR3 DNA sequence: TGTGCCAGCAACCCCCGGACAGGGACGCAAGAGACCCAGTACTTC.

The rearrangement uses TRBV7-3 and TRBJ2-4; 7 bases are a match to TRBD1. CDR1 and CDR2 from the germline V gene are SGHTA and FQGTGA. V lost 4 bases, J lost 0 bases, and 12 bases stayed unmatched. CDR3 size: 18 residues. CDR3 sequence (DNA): TGTGCCAGCAGCTATTCCTCTGACAGGGTCCTAGCCAAAAACATTCAGTACTTC. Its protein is CASSYSSDRVLAKNIQYF. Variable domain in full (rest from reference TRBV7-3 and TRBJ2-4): GAGVSQTPSNKVTEKGKYVELRCDPISGHTALYWYRQSLGQGPEFLIYFQGTGAADDSGLPNDRFFAVRPEGSVSTLKIQRTERGDSAVYLCASSYSSDRVLAKNIQYFGAGTRLSVL.

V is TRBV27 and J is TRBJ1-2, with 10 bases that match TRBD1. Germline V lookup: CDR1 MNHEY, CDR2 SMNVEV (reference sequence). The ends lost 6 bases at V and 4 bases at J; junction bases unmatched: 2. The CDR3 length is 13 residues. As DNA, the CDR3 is TGTGCCAGCAGCAGGGACAGGGGCTATGGCTACACCTTC. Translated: CASSRDRGYGYTF.

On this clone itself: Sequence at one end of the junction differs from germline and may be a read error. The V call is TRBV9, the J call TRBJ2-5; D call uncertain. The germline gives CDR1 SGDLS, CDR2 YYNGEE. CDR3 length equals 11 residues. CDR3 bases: TGTGCCAGCAGCAGCCCTAGGAGCCCCGACTTC. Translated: CASSSPRSPDF.

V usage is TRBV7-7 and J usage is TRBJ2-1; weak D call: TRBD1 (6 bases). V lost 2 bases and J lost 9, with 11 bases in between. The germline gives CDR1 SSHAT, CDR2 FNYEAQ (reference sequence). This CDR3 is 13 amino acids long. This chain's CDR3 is CASSLSGQFEQFF. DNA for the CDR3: TGTGCCAGCAGCTTATCGGGACAATTTGAGCAGTTCTTC. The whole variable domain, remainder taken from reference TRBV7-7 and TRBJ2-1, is GAGVSQSPRYKVTKRGQDVTLRCDPISSHATLYWYQQALGQGPEFLTYFNYEAQPDKSGLPSDRFSAERPEGSISTLTIQRTEQRDSAMYRCASSLSGQFEQFFGPGTRLTVL.

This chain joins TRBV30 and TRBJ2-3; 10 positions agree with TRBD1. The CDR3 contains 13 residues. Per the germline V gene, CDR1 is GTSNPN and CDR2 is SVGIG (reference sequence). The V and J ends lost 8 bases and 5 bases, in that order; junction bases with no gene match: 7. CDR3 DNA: TGTGCCACGGGACAGGGGTTGGGAGATACGCAGTATTTT. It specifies CATGQGLGDTQYF.

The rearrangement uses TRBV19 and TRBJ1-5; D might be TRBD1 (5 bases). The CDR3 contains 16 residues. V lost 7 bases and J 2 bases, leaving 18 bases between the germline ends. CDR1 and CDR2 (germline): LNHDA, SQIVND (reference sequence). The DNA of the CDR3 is TGTGCCAGTACCCTCAGCCCGCAGGGCGGCAATCAGCCCCAGCATTTT. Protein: CASTLSPQGGNQPQHF.

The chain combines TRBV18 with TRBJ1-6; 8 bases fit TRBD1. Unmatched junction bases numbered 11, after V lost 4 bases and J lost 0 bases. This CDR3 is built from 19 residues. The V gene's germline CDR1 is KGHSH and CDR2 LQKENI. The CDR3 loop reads CASSRRDRSTSSYNSPLHF. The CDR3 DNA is TGTGCCAGCTCACGCCGGGACAGGTCTACGAGCTCCTATAATTCACCCCTCCACTTT.

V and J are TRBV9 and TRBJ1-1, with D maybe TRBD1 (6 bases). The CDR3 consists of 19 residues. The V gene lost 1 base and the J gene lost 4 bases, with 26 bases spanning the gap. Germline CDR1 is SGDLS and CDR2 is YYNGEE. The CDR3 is CASSVNAGGSFGLGTEAFF. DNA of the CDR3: TGTGCCAGCAGCGTAAACGCGGGGGGCTCGTTTGGATTGGGCACTGAAGCTTTCTTT.

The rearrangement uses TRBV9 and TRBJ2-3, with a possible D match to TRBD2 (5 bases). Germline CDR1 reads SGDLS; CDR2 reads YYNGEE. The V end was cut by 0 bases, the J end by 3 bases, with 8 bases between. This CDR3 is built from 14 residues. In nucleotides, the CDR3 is TGTGCCAGCAGCGTAGGATTAGCGACAGATACGCAGTATTTT. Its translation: CASSVGLATDTQYF. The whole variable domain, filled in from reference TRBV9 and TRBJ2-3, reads DSGVTQTPKHLITATGQRVTLRCSPRSGDLSVYWYQQSLDQGLQFLIQYYNGEERAKGNILERFSAQQFPDLHSELNLSSLELGDSALYFCASSVGLATDTQYFGPGTRLTVL.

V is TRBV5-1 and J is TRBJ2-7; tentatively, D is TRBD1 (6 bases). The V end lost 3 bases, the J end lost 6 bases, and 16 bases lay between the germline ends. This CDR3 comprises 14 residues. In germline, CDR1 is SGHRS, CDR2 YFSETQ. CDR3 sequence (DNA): TGCGCCAGCAGCTCGGTGGAACCGACAGGCGAGCAGTACTTC. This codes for CASSSVEPTGEQYF.

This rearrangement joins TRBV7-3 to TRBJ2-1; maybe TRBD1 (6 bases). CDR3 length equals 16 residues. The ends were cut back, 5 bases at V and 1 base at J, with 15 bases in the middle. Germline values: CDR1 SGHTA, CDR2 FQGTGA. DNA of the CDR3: TGTGCCAGCAGCGTACAGGGTATGTTATCCTACAATGAGCAGTTCTTC. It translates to CASSVQGMLSYNEQFF.

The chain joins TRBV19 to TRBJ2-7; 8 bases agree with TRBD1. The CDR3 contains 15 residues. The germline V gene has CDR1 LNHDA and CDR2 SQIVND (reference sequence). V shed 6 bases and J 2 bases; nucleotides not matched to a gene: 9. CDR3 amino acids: CASSPTGAGTYEQYF. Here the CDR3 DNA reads TGTGCCAGTAGCCCGACAGGGGCCGGAACCTACGAGCAGTACTTC. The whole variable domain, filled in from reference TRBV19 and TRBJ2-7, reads DGGITQSPKYLFRKEGQNVTLSCEQNLNHDAMYWYRQDPGQGLRLIYYSQIVNDFQKGDIAEGYSVSREKKESFPLTVTSAQKNPTAFYLCASSPTGAGTYEQYFGPGTRLTVT.

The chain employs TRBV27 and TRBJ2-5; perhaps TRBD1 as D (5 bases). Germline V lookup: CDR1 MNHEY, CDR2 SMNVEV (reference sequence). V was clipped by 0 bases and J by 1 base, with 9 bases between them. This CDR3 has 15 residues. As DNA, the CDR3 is TGTGCCAGCAGTTTATCGTTAGGGGCCCAAGAGACCCAGTACTTC. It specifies CASSLSLGAQETQYF.

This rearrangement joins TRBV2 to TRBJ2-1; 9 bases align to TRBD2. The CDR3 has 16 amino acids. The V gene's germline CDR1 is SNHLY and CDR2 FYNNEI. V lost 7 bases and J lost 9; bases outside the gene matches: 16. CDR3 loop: CASTERASGDGGEQFF. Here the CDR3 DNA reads TGTGCCAGCACCGAAAGGGCTAGCGGGGATGGCGGTGAGCAGTTCTTC.

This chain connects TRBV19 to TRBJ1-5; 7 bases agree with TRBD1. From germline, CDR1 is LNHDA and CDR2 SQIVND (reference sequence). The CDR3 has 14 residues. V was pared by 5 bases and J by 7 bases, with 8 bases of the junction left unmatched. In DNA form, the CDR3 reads TGTGCCAGTAGTGCTCACAGGGGATTGCAGCCCCAGCATTTT. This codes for CASSAHRGLQPQHF.

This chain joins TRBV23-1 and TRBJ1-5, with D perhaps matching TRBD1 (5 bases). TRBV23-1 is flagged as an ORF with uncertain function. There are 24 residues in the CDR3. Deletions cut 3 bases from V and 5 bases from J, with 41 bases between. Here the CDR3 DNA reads TGCGCCAGCAGTCAGCCCTGCGGGGGGACCGGGAACACTAATAACCCATTAGGGGATCAGCCCCAGCATTTT. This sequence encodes CASSQPCGGTGNTNNPLGDQPQHF.

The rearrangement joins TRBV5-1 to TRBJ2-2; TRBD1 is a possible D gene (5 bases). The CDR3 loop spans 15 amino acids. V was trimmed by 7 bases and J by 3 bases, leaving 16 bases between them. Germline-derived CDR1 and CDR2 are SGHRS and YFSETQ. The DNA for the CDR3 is TGCGCCAGCCGTAAACTCAGGGCGGACACCGGGGAGCTGTTTTTT. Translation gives CASRKLRADTGELFF.

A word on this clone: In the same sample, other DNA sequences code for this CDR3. CDR3 amino acids: CASSSGPNSPLHF. The CDR3 DNA follows: TGTGCCAGCAGTTCAGGGCCCAATTCACCCCTCCACTTT. The rearrangement joins TRBV6-5 to TRBJ1-6, with a possible D match to TRBD1 (5 bases). CDR3 length: 13 residues. The V end lost 4 bases, the J end lost 7 bases, and 8 bases lay between the germline ends. The germline V gene encodes CDR1 MNHEY and CDR2 SVGAGI.

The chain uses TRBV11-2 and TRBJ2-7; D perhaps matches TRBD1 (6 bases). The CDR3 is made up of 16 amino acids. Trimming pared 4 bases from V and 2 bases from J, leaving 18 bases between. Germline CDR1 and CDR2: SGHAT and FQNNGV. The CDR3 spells CASSSIGGQEAYEQYF. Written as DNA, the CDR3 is TGTGCCAGCAGCTCTATAGGGGGTCAGGAGGCCTACGAGCAGTACTTC.

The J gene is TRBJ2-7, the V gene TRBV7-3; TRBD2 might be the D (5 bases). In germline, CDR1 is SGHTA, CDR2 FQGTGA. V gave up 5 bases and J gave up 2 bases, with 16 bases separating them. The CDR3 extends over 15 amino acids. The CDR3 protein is CASSLDGGSPYEQYF. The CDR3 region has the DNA TGTGCCAGCAGCCTAGACGGCGGGTCGCCCTACGAGCAGTACTTC.

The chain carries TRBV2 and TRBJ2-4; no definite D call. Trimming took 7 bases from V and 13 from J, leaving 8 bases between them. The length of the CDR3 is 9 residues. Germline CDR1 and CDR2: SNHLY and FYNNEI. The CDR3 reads CASKPNQYF. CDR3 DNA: TGTGCCAGCAAGCCTAACCAGTACTTC.

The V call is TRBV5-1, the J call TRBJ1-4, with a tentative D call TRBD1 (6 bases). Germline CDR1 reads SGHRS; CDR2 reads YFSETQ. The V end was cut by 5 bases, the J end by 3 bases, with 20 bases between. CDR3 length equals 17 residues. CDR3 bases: TGCGCCAGCAGTCCGTCCGTCGGGAGGGGGGCTAATGAAAAACTGTTTTTT. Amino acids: CASSPSVGRGANEKLFF.

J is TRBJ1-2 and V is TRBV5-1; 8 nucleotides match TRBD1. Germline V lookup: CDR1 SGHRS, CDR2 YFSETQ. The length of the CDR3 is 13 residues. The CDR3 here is CGNRTGWPYGYTF. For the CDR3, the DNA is TGCGGCAACCGGACAGGGTGGCCCTATGGCTACACCTTC.